Below, one T cell receptor beta chain is given with its context. Its target is unknown. The CDR3 has 11 residues. V was cut by 4 bases and J by 3 bases, with 4 bases left in between. Germline CDR1 and CDR2: MNHNS and SASEGT. The study reverse transcribed the entire isolated RNA, so it sequenced expressed TCRB transcripts. Repertoires were generated with immunoSEQ multiplex PCR, while TCRdb's copy carries only in-frame clones and drops some. In the table there are 350,000 or so clones, roughly 21% of which are singletons. The data belong to a study of beta chain features in type 1 diabetes. General study results and limits: Sequencing used cDNA, and cells with high TCR expression could therefore be over-represented. People with Type 1 diabetes carried modestly yet significantly shorter TCRB CDR3s in all four CD4+ subsets. VDJ junctions from patients with type 1 diabetes contained fewer insertions and more deletions.

Specimen: naive CD4+ T cells from blood. This receptor was identified in a woman younger than 30 in good health. This chain links TRBV6-1 with TRBJ2-7; D not resolved. CDR3 loop: CASSADYEQYF. Written as DNA, the CDR3 is TGTGCCAGCAGTGCAGACTACGAGCAGTACTTC.